The 20 T cell receptor beta chains listed next were all sequenced from one sample in a study of blood T cell repertoires in COVID-19. The assay was immunoSEQ multiplex PCR, and TCRdb's table has in-frame clones only and misses some. The repertoire holds around 140,000 clones, with around 82% as singletons. Sequencing input: peripheral blood. These receptor sequences come from a woman aged 55-70 years with acute or convalescent COVID-19.

The CDR3 DNA reads as TGTGCCAGCAGCACAGGGGGAAACATTCAGTACTTC. Protein product: CASSTGGNIQYF. The V and J genes are TRBV7-8 and TRBJ2-4, with 8 positions matching TRBD1. This CDR3 has 12 residues. Germline CDR1 is SGHVS and CDR2 is FQNEAQ. J was trimmed by 6 bases and V by 5 bases; bases with no gene match: 0.

The chain's CDR3 is CASSIGVAGGPDEQFF. In nucleotides, the CDR3 is TGTGCCAGTAGTATAGGAGTAGCGGGAGGGCCGGATGAGCAGTTCTTC. J is TRBJ2-1 and V is TRBV19, with TRBD2 identical over 11 bases. The trim removed 1 base at V and 8 bases at J, leaving 7 bases unmatched. The CDR3 runs 16 residues. Germline-derived CDR1 and CDR2 are LNHDA and SQIVND (reference sequence).

The chain recombines TRBV10-3 with TRBJ2-2, with 15 bases lining up with TRBD2. Trimming cost V 10 bases and J 5 bases; bases outside gene matches: 8. This CDR3 region has 16 residues. From germline, CDR1 is ENHRY and CDR2 SYGVKD. The DNA of the CDR3 is TGTGCCACCCACGGGACTAGCGGGAGGTCTACCGGGGAGCTGTTTTTT. Protein product: CATHGTSGRSTGELFF.

This chain links TRBV9 with TRBJ2-3, with TRBD1 as a possible D gene (6 bases). Germline CDR1 and CDR2: SGDLS and YYNGEE. V was cut by 2 bases and J by 1 base, with 11 bases left in between. The CDR3 sequence is 15 residues long. In nucleotides, the CDR3 is TGTGCCAGCAGCGTCGACCACAGGGGCACAGATACGCAGTATTTT. Amino acid sequence: CASSVDHRGTDTQYF. Together with reference TRBV9 and TRBJ2-3, the CDR3 gives the full variable domain: DSGVTQTPKHLITATGQRVTLRCSPRSGDLSVYWYQQSLDQGLQFLIQYYNGEERAKGNILERFSAQQFPDLHSELNLSSLELGDSALYFCASSVDHRGTDTQYFGPGTRLTVL.

The chain employs TRBV5-1 and TRBJ1-4, with 9 bases matching TRBD1. J lost 7 bases, V lost 0 bases, and 10 bases had no gene match. This CDR3 is built from 17 residues. Per the germline V gene, CDR1 is SGHRS and CDR2 is YFSETQ. Here the CDR3 DNA reads TGCGCCAGCAGCTTGGGATCCGGCGGGACAGGGCGTGAAAAACTGTTTTTT. Translated: CASSLGSGGTGREKLFF.

The J gene is TRBJ1-2, the V gene TRBV29-1, with D tentatively TRBD1 (6 bases). V dropped 4 bases and J dropped 0 bases, with 6 bases sitting between them. The V gene's germline CDR1 is SQVTM and CDR2 ANQGSEA. This CDR3 is built from 12 residues. The CDR3 region has the DNA TGCAGCGTTGCAGGGGCTAACTATGGCTACACCTTC. This gives the protein CSVAGANYGYTF. The variable domain in full, with the rest retrieved from reference TRBV29-1 and TRBJ1-2, is SAVISQKPSRDICQRGTSLTIQCQVDSQVTMMFWYRQQPGQSLTLIATANQGSEATYESGFVIDKFPISRPNLTFSTLTVSNMSPEDSSIYLCSVAGANYGYTFGSGTRLTVV.

This clone was recorded a few times. This chain links TRBV30 with TRBJ2-2, with a weak D call TRBD2 (6 bases). Trimming shortened V by 4 bases and J by 7 bases, and 10 bases separated the two germline ends. CDR3 length: 12 residues. The V gene's germline CDR1 is GTSNPN and CDR2 SVGIG (reference sequence). CDR3 sequence (DNA): TGTGCCTGGAACAGGAGGGTCGGGGAGCTGTTTTTT. It codes for CAWNRRVGELFF.

The chain uses TRBV30 and TRBJ1-1, with D possibly TRBD1 on 6 matching bases. This CDR3 comprises 12 residues. The V end was cut by 8 bases, the J end by 1 base, with 11 bases between. Germline CDR1 GTSNPN, CDR2 SVGIG (reference sequence). CDR3 sequence reads: CARQEPNTEAFF. The CDR3 DNA reads TGTGCCAGACAGGAACCGAACACTGAAGCTTTCTTT. The full variable domain, its missing parts supplied by reference TRBV30 and TRBJ1-1, is SQTIHQWPATLVQPVGSPLSLECTVEGTSNPNLYWYRQAAGRGLQLLFYSVGIGQISSEVPQNLSASRPQDRQFILSSKKLLLSDSGFYLCARQEPNTEAFFGQGTRLTVV.

The chain uses TRBV18 and TRBJ2-7; TRBD1 is a possible D gene (6 bases). The CDR3 spans 14 residues. V lost 3 bases and J 3 bases, leaving 12 bases between the germline ends. CDR1 is KGHSH, CDR2 LQKENI, per germline. CDR3 sequence: CASSPLDRLYEQYF. The CDR3 DNA follows: TGTGCCAGCTCACCCCTGGACAGACTCTACGAGCAGTACTTC.

V and J are TRBV5-8 and TRBJ2-2; D remains ambiguous. Germline V CDR1 and CDR2: SGHTS, YDEGEE. Trimming removed 6 bases at V and 5 bases at J, with 8 bases between. The CDR3 is 12 amino acids. Written as DNA, the CDR3 is TGTGCCAGCACCTCACTTACCGGGGAGCTGTTTTTT. Its translation is CASTSLTGELFF.

The genes are TRBV7-2 and TRBJ2-3; TRBD2 might be the D (7 bases). The CDR3 consists of 17 residues. Germline-derived CDR1 and CDR2 are SGHTA and FQGNSA. Trimming removed 7 bases at V and 2 bases at J, with 22 bases between. CDR3 in DNA: TGTGCCAGCACCCTAGGGGGGGGGAGGAGGGTCACAGATACGCAGTATTTT. As protein: CASTLGGGRRVTDTQYF.

The chain joins TRBV7-9 to TRBJ1-1; 7 nucleotides agree with TRBD1. V dropped 5 bases and J dropped 0; count of bases not matched to a gene: 3. Germline loops: CDR1 SEHNR, CDR2 FQNEAQ (reference sequence). This CDR3 has 14 residues. CDR3 in DNA: TGTGCCAGCAGCCGACAGGGATTGAACACTGAAGCTTTCTTT. Residues: CASSRQGLNTEAFF.

V usage is TRBV18 and J usage is TRBJ1-1, with D possibly TRBD1 on 6 matching bases. Per germline, CDR1 KGHSH and CDR2 LQKENI. The germline V and J ends were trimmed by 3 bases and 0 bases, with 8 bases remaining between them. The CDR3 extends over 14 amino acids. The CDR3 reads CASSPGQLNTEAFF. The DNA of the CDR3 is TGTGCCAGCTCACCCGGACAGTTGAACACTGAAGCTTTCTTT.

The genes are TRBV7-2 and TRBJ1-1; D gene unclear. Germline V gene sequence: CDR1 SGHTA, CDR2 FQGNSA. The CDR3 is 13 residues long. Between the trimmed V and J ends, which lost 3 bases and 6 bases, there was a span of 11 bases. CDR3 in amino acids: CASSFPGIAEAFF. CDR3 coding DNA: TGTGCCAGCAGCTTCCCCGGGATAGCTGAAGCTTTCTTT.

This rearrangement joins TRBV7-2 to TRBJ2-1, with 9 nucleotides matching TRBD1. After removal of 6 bases from V and 7 bases from J, the junction contained 10 bases not matched to a gene. This CDR3 has 15 amino acids. Per the germline V gene, CDR1 is SGHTA and CDR2 is FQGNSA. For the CDR3, the DNA is TGTGCCAGCAGAAAGACCGGGACAGGGAGGAATGAGCAGTTCTTC. This translates into CASRKTGTGRNEQFF.

Only a few counts were recorded for this clone. The chain joins TRBV7-9 to TRBJ2-7; D is possibly TRBD1 (5 bases). In germline, CDR1 is SEHNR, CDR2 FQNEAQ (reference sequence). Trimming shortened V by 4 bases and J by 4 bases, and 11 bases separated the two germline ends. The CDR3 length is 13 residues. CDR3 sequence reads: CASSSVQGYEQYF. The DNA for the CDR3 is TGTGCCAGCAGCTCCGTCCAGGGTTACGAGCAGTACTTC.

The V call is TRBV6-4, the J call TRBJ2-1; 8 bases align to TRBD2. This CDR3 contains 16 residues. Germline V gene sequence: CDR1 MRHNA, CDR2 SNTAGT. Trimming took 4 bases from V and 6 from J; bases not matched to a gene: 11. The CDR3 coding sequence is TGTGCCAGCAGTGTGGATAGCGGGACCCCAGGCAATGAGCAGTTCTTC. The encoded protein is CASSVDSGTPGNEQFF.

The chain couples TRBV29-1 to TRBJ1-2, with 8 bases identical to TRBD1. In germline, CDR1 is SQVTM, CDR2 ANQGSEA. This CDR3 contains 14 residues. Unmatched junction bases numbered 13, after V lost 7 bases and J lost 6 bases. This CDR3 is CSGESRDRLNGYTF. The CDR3 DNA follows: TGCAGCGGAGAGTCCCGGGACAGGTTGAATGGCTACACCTTC.

V gene TRBV28 combines with J gene TRBJ1-1; TRBD1 is a possible D gene (6 bases). This CDR3 has 13 residues. Germline values: CDR1 MDHEN, CDR2 SYDVKM. Trimming cost V 6 bases and J 5 bases, with 13 bases left between them. CDR3 DNA sequence: TGTGCCAGCAGAGAACAGGGTAAGACTGAAGCTTTCTTT. As protein: CASREQGKTEAFF.

A note on this clone: Within the sample, other DNA sequences also encode this same CDR3. The chain has TRBV11-2 and TRBJ1-1; a possible D gene is TRBD1 (5 bases). Germline V CDR1 and CDR2: SGHAT, FQNNGV. Trimming took 1 base from V and 4 from J, leaving 10 bases between them. The CDR3 contains 14 residues. CDR3 DNA: TGTGCCAGCAGCTTAGGGCAGGGAAGCACTGAAGCTTTCTTT. Translated, it gives CASSLGQGSTEAFF.